The 7 T cell receptor beta chains given below trace back to one sample, sequenced in a study of beta chain features in type 1 diabetes. Study findings and constraints: When Type 1 diabetes patients were examined, their TCRB CDR3s proved moderately but significantly shorter in all four CD4+ subsets.

Expressed TCRB transcripts were sequenced, since all the RNA that had been isolated was reverse transcribed. Generated by immunoSEQ multiplex PCR, the TCRdb table keeps only in-frame clones and is missing some. Of 130,000 or so clones listed, roughly 10% are singletons. Their specific antigens are unknown. Sequenced sample: central memory CD4+ T cells from blood. Receptors were obtained from a young man with type 1 diabetes.

In this sample, this clone turned up a few times. The CDR3 protein is CASSLQQGAANEKLFF. The CDR3 nucleotides are TGTGCCAGCTCACTTCAACAGGGGGCGGCTAATGAAAAACTGTTTTTT. The chain combines TRBV18 with TRBJ1-4; 9 nucleotides line up with TRBD1. The CDR3 length is 16 residues. CDR1 and CDR2 from the germline V gene are KGHSH and LQKENI. V shed 4 bases, J shed 3 bases, and the junction held 6 bases outside the gene matches.

Concerning this clone itself: This specimen includes other DNA sequences encoding the same CDR3. CDR3 DNA: TGCGCCAGCAGCTTGGGGCTAGCGGGGGCCCAAGAGACCCAGTACTTC. This gives the protein CASSLGLAGAQETQYF. The J gene is TRBJ2-5, the V gene TRBV5-1; TRBD2 matches at 10 bases. V shed 0 bases, J shed 1 base, and the junction held 3 bases outside the gene matches. Germline values: CDR1 SGHRS, CDR2 YFSETQ. The CDR3 extends over 16 amino acids.

The sample holds a few counts of this clone. The chain uses TRBV5-1 and TRBJ2-1; the D is unclear. V was cut by 1 base and J by 9 bases, with 5 bases left in between. The CDR3 has 11 residues. CDR1 and CDR2 (germline): SGHRS, YFSETQ. CDR3 sequence: CASSLQVEQFF. The CDR3 bases are TGCGCCAGCAGCTTGCAGGTTGAGCAGTTCTTC. Supplemented by reference TRBV5-1 and TRBJ2-1, the full variable domain reads KAGVTQTPRYLIKTRGQQVTLSCSPISGHRSVSWYQQTPGQGLQFLFEYFSETQRNKGNFPGRFSGRQFSNSRSEMNVSTLELGDSALYLCASSLQVEQFFGPGTRLTVL.

This clone was observed a handful of times. This chain uses TRBV28 with TRBJ1-1; D remains unclear. The germline V gene encodes CDR1 MDHEN and CDR2 SYDVKM. This CDR3 spans 12 amino acids. V shed 7 bases and J shed 4 bases, with 10 bases lying between them. The CDR3 DNA reads TGTGCCAGCATTGCGGGGAGCACTGAAGCTTTCTTT. It translates to CASIAGSTEAFF. Together with reference TRBV28 and TRBJ1-1, the CDR3 gives the full variable domain: DVKVTQSSRYLVKRTGEKVFLECVQDMDHENMFWYRQDPGLGLRLIYFSYDVKMKEKGDIPEGYSVSREKKERFSLILESASTNQTSMYLCASIAGSTEAFFGQGTRLTVV.

This clone has just a few counts. The chain is built from TRBV6-6 and TRBJ2-1; 9 nucleotides line up with TRBD1. The CDR3 consists of 15 residues. The germline gives CDR1 MNHNY, CDR2 SVGAGI (reference sequence). Trimming removed 5 bases from V and 7 bases from J; junction bases left unmatched: 9. CDR3: CASSTGQGKGNEQFF. In DNA, the CDR3 is TGTGCCAGCAGTACCGGACAGGGGAAGGGGAATGAGCAGTTCTTC.

This clone was recorded a few times. The rearrangement joins TRBV5-6 to TRBJ2-2; a weak D match, TRBD2 (5 bases). Per germline, CDR1 SGHDT and CDR2 YYEEEE. With 4 bases removed from V and 6 bases from J, the gap between germline ends came to 7 bases. This CDR3 contains 12 residues. The chain's CDR3 is CASSRDAGELFF. The CDR3 DNA sequence: TGTGCCAGCAGCCGGGATGCCGGGGAGCTGTTTTTT.

This clone occurred a few times. V is TRBV7-3 and J is TRBJ2-7, with TRBD1 identical over 8 bases. The CDR3 spans 14 residues. Trimming at V came to 5 bases and at J to 4 bases, leaving 7 bases not matched to a gene. Germline assignment: CDR1 SGHTA and CDR2 FQGTGA. The CDR3 sequence: CASSKGDRSYEQYF. The CDR3 DNA reads as TGTGCCAGCAGCAAAGGGGACAGGTCGTACGAGCAGTACTTC. Full variable domain (remainder filled in from reference TRBV7-3 and TRBJ2-7): GAGVSQTPSNKVTEKGKYVELRCDPISGHTALYWYRQSLGQGPEFLIYFQGTGAADDSGLPNDRFFAVRPEGSVSTLKIQRTERGDSAVYLCASSKGDRSYEQYFGPGTRLTVT.